These 9 T cell receptor beta chains were all obtained from the same sample, sequenced in a study of shared clonotypes between healthy human individuals. TCRdb keeps only in-frame clones here, not all; method: immunoSEQ multiplex PCR. The data hold about 1.9 million clones, with around 93% observed a single time. Selected positively for CCR7 and CD45RO-negative, naive CD8 cells excluded terminally differentiated effector memory CD45RA+ cells. Sequencing used naive CD8+ T cells from PBMCs. These receptors originate from a man younger than 35 in good health. Some clones in this sample may be carry-over from other donors' samples.

This sequence joins TRBV28 and TRBJ2-3, with a weak D call TRBD2 (6 bases). CDR3 length equals 16 residues. Looked up from germline, CDR1 is MDHEN and CDR2 is SYDVKM. Between the trimmed V and J ends, which lost 4 bases and 1 base, there was a span of 15 bases. CDR3 residues: CASSWIGGRGTDTQYF. As DNA, the CDR3 is TGTGCCAGCAGTTGGATCGGGGGACGAGGCACAGATACGCAGTATTTT.

The rearrangement joins TRBV7-8 to TRBJ2-1; 10 positions agree with TRBD2. Germline values: CDR1 SGHVS, CDR2 FQNEAQ. V was clipped by 4 bases and J by 4 bases; unmatched bases: 4. The CDR3 is made up of 15 amino acids. The chain's CDR3 is CASSSGTSAYNEQFF. For the CDR3, the DNA is TGTGCCAGCAGCTCCGGGACTAGCGCATACAATGAGCAGTTCTTC.

The rearrangement joins TRBV7-9 to TRBJ2-7; 9 bases align to TRBD1. The V segment lost 3 bases and the J segment 2 bases; nucleotides outside the gene matches: 5. This CDR3 is built from 15 residues. Germline CDR1 reads SEHNR; CDR2 reads FQNEAQ (reference sequence). The CDR3: CASSFGQGIAYEQYF. The CDR3 DNA reads as TGTGCCAGCAGCTTTGGACAGGGGATAGCCTACGAGCAGTACTTC.

The gene calls are TRBV28 and TRBJ2-1; 9 bases map to TRBD2. Germline V CDR1 and CDR2: MDHEN, SYDVKM. V was pared by 5 bases and J by 11 bases, with 31 bases of the junction left unmatched. The CDR3 length is 21 residues. CDR3 in DNA: TGTGCCAGCAGTAGGCAGCGGGAGGACCCAATGTCTCTACAATGGCGGGTTCAGCAGTTCTTC. Translation: CASSRQREDPMSLQWRVQQFF.

The chain combines TRBV18 with TRBJ1-2, with 8 bases that match TRBD1. V lost 6 bases, J lost 2 bases, and 11 bases stayed unmatched. Germline V gene data show CDR1 as KGHSH and CDR2 as LQKENI. This CDR3 contains 16 residues. The CDR3: CASSPLTGTGNYGYTF. The CDR3 region has the DNA TGTGCCAGCTCCCCCCTGACTGGGACAGGCAACTATGGCTACACCTTC.

This chain connects TRBV28 to TRBJ1-2; no clear D gene. The CDR3 spans 14 residues. In germline, CDR1 is MDHEN, CDR2 SYDVKM. Trimming took 4 bases from V and 6 from J, leaving 15 bases between them. CDR3 sequence (DNA): TGTGCCAGCAGTTCCCTAGAGAGGACCGATGGCTACACCTTC. Its protein is CASSSLERTDGYTF.

The V gene is TRBV4-1, the J gene TRBJ2-2, with D possibly matching TRBD2 (5 bases). The CDR3 loop spans 17 amino acids. Looked up from germline, CDR1 is MGHRA and CDR2 is YSYEKL. V was pared by 0 bases and J by 1 base, with 12 bases between. In nucleotides, the CDR3 is TGCGCCAGCAGCCAAGAAGTAGTAGCGAGGAACACCGGGGAGCTGTTTTTT. Amino acids: CASSQEVVARNTGELFF.

The gene calls are TRBV13 and TRBJ2-7; 7 nucleotides align to TRBD1. The CDR3 sequence is 16 residues long. The trim removed 5 bases at V and 3 bases at J, leaving 13 bases unmatched. CDR1 and CDR2 from the germline V gene are PRHDT and FYEKMQ (reference sequence). CDR3 sequence (DNA): TGTGCCAGCAGCGCGGAGCTACAGGGGCAGGGCTACGAGCAGTACTTC. The encoded protein is CASSAELQGQGYEQYF.

The chain is built from TRBV6-1 and TRBJ1-2; the D is unclear. V lost 9 bases to trimming and J lost 6 bases, with 8 bases between them. The germline CDR1 and CDR2 sequences are MNHNS and SASEGT. The CDR3 totals 10 residues. The chain's CDR3 is CASLDHGYTF. The CDR3 DNA sequence: TGTGCCAGTTTGGACCATGGCTACACCTTC.